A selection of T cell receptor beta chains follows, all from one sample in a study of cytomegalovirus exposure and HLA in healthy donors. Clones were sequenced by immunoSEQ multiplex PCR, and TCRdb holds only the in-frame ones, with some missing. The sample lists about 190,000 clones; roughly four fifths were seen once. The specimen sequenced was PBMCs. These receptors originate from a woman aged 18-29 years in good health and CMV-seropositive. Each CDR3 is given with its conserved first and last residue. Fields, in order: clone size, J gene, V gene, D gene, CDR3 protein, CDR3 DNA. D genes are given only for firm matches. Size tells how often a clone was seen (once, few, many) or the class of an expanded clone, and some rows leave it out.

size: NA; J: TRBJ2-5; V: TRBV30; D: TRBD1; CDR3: CAWRDRGRETQYF; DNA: TGTGCCTGGAGGGACAGGGGACGGGAGACCCAGTACTTC
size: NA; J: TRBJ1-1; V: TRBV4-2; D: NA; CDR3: CASSFGPAEAFF; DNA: TGTGCCAGCAGCTTTGGGCCAGCTGAAGCTTTCTTT
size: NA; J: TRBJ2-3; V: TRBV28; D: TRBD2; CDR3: CASSTPLGLAGGPVDTQYF; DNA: TGTGCCAGCAGTACCCCCCTCGGACTAGCGGGGGGTCCTGTAGATACGCAGTATTTT
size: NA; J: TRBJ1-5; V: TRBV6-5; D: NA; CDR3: CASSYDGGNDQPQHF; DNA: TGTGCCAGCAGTTATGATGGCGGCAACGATCAGCCCCAGCATTTT
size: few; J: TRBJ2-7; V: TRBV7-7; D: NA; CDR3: CASSLGQENEQYF; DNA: TGTGCCAGCAGCTTAGGACAGGAAAACGAGCAGTACTTC
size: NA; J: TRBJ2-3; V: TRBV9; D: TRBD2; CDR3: CASSVDGGASDTQYF; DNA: TGTGCCAGCAGCGTAGACGGGGGGGCCTCAGATACGCAGTATTTT
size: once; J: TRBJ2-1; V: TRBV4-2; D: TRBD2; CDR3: CASSQELSGLDWDEQFF; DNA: TGTGCCAGCAGCCAAGAACTTTCGGGACTAGATTGGGACGAGCAGTTCTTC
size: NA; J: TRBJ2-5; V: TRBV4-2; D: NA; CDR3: CASSQAVGGVETQYF; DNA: TGTGCCAGCAGCCAAGCGGTAGGGGGTGTGGAGACCCAGTACTTC
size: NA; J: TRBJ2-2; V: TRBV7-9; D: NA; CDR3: CASSSSIGGLRTGELFF; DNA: TGTGCCAGCAGCTCGTCCATCGGGGGTCTGAGAACCGGGGAGCTGTTTTTT
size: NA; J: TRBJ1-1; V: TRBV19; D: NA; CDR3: CASSIRQTMNTEAFF; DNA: TGTGCCAGTAGTATTCGACAGACCATGAACACTGAAGCTTTCTTT
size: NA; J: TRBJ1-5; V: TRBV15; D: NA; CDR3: CATSGRDSNQPQHF; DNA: TGTGCCACCAGCGGACGGGATAGCAATCAGCCCCAGCATTTT
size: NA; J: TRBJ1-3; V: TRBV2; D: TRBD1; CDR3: CASTEQGGTGNTIYF; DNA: TGTGCCAGCACCGAACAGGGGGGGACTGGAAACACCATATATTTT
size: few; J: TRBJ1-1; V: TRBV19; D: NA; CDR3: CASSIGYGLNTEAFF; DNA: TGTGCCAGTAGTATAGGTTACGGGTTGAACACTGAAGCTTTCTTT
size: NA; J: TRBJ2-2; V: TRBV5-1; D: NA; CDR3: CASHAGQGGSTGELFF; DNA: TGCGCCAGCCATGCGGGGCAGGGAGGAAGTACCGGGGAGCTGTTTTTT
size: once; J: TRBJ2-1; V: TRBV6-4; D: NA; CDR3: CASSREAYNEQFF; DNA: TGTGCCAGCTCCCGCGAGGCCTACAATGAGCAGTTCTTC
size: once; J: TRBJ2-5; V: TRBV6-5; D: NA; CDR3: CASRGMGRGETQYF; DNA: TGTGCCAGCAGGGGTATGGGTCGCGGAGAGACCCAGTACTTC
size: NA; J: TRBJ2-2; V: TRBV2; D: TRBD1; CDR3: CASTGDRGPAYTGELFF; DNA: TGTGCCAGTACTGGGGACAGGGGCCCTGCTTACACCGGGGAGCTGTTTTTT
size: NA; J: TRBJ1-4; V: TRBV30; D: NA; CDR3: CAWTREVFGEKLFF; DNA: TGTGCCTGGACGAGGGAGGTATTTGGTGAAAAACTGTTTTTT
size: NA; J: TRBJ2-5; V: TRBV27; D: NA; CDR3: CASSLTPHTRETQYF; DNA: TGTGCCAGCAGTTTAACCCCTCATACCCGGGAGACCCAGTACTTC